This T cell receptor (beta chain) emerged from a study of Graves' ophthalmopathy and Graves' hyperthyroidism. The overall study: There was a collection of peripheral blood at initial diagnosis, before any treatment.

This CDR3 contains 18 residues. Trimming left V 5 bases short and J 2 bases short, with 19 bases between. Germline CDR1 and CDR2: WSHSY and SAAADI. General study findings and limits: The model forecast ophthalmopathy progression, reaching roughly 65% sensitivity and around 73% specificity. Clonotypes were expanded in thyroid at above 0.001 frequency, and most also appeared in blood.

This clonotype has a single count. Its antigen is still unknown. Beta-chain TCR CDR3 regions were amplified from RNA transcripts. HTBI-primed first-round RT-PCR preceded second-round multiplex PCR. TCRdb re-called the multiplex PCR reads through MiXCR, storing one row per CDR3 protein. Counted here are 600,000 to 950,000 distinct CDR3 sequences, 35% to 50% occurring once; the ten biggest clones make up roughly 45%. The PBMC fraction was derived from about 10 ml of fresh peripheral blood. The material sequenced was peripheral blood. This TCR was recovered from an adult man with Graves' ophthalmopathy. This sequence joins TRBV10-2 and TRBJ2-6; D may be TRBD2 (7 bases). The CDR3 nucleotides read TGCGCCAGCAGTTATCGTGGTCGGGGGGCAGCTGGGGCCAACGTCCTGACTTTC. This sequence encodes CASSYRGRGAAGANVLTF.